Listed below are T cell receptor beta chains from one sample, sequenced in a study of T cells after posttransplantation cyclophosphamide. Clones were read by immunoSEQ multiplex PCR, and TCRdb kept only the in-frame ones, dropping some. Seen here are under 10,000 clones, roughly 80% observed once, and the top ten hold around 15%. Sequenced here: PBMCs, sampled 1,900 to 2,000 days after a stem cell transplant with posttransplant cyclophosphamide. These receptors were collected from a female patient aged 40-50 years who received an allogeneic stem cell transplant from a related donor, was CMV-positive, and had no GVHD. Part of the T cell pool may stem from the graft donor. CDR3s include the opening cysteine and the closing phenylalanine or tryptophan. Each record gives: CDR3 protein, CDR3 DNA, clone size, CDR3 length, D gene, V gene, J gene. D genes are given only for firm matches. The listing skips clone size in some rows; elsewhere it reads once, few, many or a size class.

CDR3: CASTAGIGTGELFF
DNA: TGTGCCAGCACGGCAGGGATTGGCACCGGGGAGCTGTTTTTT
size: once
length: 14
D: -
V: TRBV6-1
J: TRBJ2-2

CDR3: CATSRESGGPNEQFF
DNA: TGTGCCACCAGCAGGGAGAGCGGGGGGCCAAATGAGCAGTTCTTC
size: -
length: 15
D: TRBD2
V: TRBV15
J: TRBJ2-1

CDR3: CASSLDGYYTEAFF
DNA: TGTGCCAGCAGCTTAGATGGTTACTACACTGAAGCTTTCTTT
size: -
length: 14
D: -
V: TRBV13
J: TRBJ1-1

CDR3: CASTGQNNQPQHF
DNA: TGTGCCAGCACCGGACAGAACAATCAGCCCCAGCATTTT
size: -
length: 13
D: -
V: TRBV6-1
J: TRBJ1-5

CDR3: CASSLAAGLNSPLHF
DNA: TGTGCCAGCAGCTTAGCTGCAGGGCTTAATTCACCCCTCCACTTT
size: -
length: 15
D: -
V: TRBV7-9
J: TRBJ1-6

CDR3: CASSVARGYTDTQYF
DNA: TGTGCCAGCAGCGTAGCTAGGGGCTACACAGATACGCAGTATTTT
size: -
length: 15
D: -
V: TRBV9
J: TRBJ2-3

CDR3: CAISVQGNTGELFF
DNA: TGTGCCATCAGTGTCCAGGGGAACACCGGGGAGCTGTTTTTT
size: -
length: 14
D: -
V: TRBV10-3
J: TRBJ2-2

CDR3: CASSGGGAYPIF
DNA: TGTGCCAGCAGTGGAGGAGGGGCGTACCCAATCTTC
size: -
length: 12
D: -
V: TRBV2
J: TRBJ2-7

CDR3: CASSPPGGASGNTIYF
DNA: TGTGCCAGCAGCCCCCCAGGGGGCGCCTCTGGAAACACCATATATTTT
size: once
length: 16
D: TRBD1
V: TRBV13
J: TRBJ1-3

CDR3: CASITGGLTGELFF
DNA: TGTGCCAGCATTACAGGGGGACTCACCGGGGAGCTGTTTTTT
size: -
length: 14
D: TRBD1
V: TRBV2
J: TRBJ2-2

CDR3: CASSYRGRGTEAFF
DNA: TGTGCCAGCAGTTATCGAGGGCGAGGGACTGAAGCTTTCTTT
size: -
length: 14
D: -
V: TRBV6-5
J: TRBJ1-1

CDR3: CATSRGLGAETQYF
DNA: TGTGCCACCAGCAGGGGGCTGGGGGCAGAGACCCAGTACTTC
size: -
length: 14
D: -
V: TRBV15
J: TRBJ2-5

CDR3: CASSPRTGFSYEQYF
DNA: TGTGCCAGCAGCCCCCGGACAGGGTTCTCTTACGAGCAGTACTTC
size: -
length: 15
D: TRBD1
V: TRBV9
J: TRBJ2-7

CDR3: CASSPTSGEQFF
DNA: TGTGCCAGCAGCCCGACTAGCGGTGAGCAGTTCTTC
size: once
length: 12
D: TRBD2
V: TRBV11-3
J: TRBJ2-1

CDR3: CASSVGASNTGELFF
DNA: TGTGCCAGCAGTGTGGGGGCATCGAACACCGGGGAGCTGTTTTTT
size: once
length: 15
D: -
V: TRBV6-4
J: TRBJ2-2

CDR3: CASSGNRGTYEQYF
DNA: TGTGCCAGCAGTGGGAACAGGGGAACCTACGAGCAGTACTTC
size: -
length: 14
D: TRBD1
V: TRBV6-1
J: TRBJ2-7

CDR3: CASSIRPGSNEKLFF
DNA: TGTGCCAGTAGTATTCGGCCGGGGTCTAATGAAAAACTGTTTTTT
size: -
length: 15
D: -
V: TRBV19
J: TRBJ1-4

CDR3: CASSRGYQPQHF
DNA: TGTGCCAGCAGCAGGGGATACCAGCCCCAGCATTTT
size: -
length: 12
D: -
V: TRBV7-9
J: TRBJ1-5

CDR3: CASSQDPGQGNTEAFF
DNA: TGTGCCAGCAGCCAAGACCCGGGACAGGGGAACACTGAAGCTTTCTTT
size: -
length: 16
D: TRBD1
V: TRBV14
J: TRBJ1-1

CDR3: CASTDRGFAEAFF
DNA: TGTGCCAGTACCGACAGGGGGTTCGCTGAAGCTTTCTTT
size: -
length: 13
D: TRBD1
V: TRBV19
J: TRBJ1-1

CDR3: CASSPSMLAEQYF
DNA: TGTGCCAGCAGTCCCTCTATGTTAGCCGAGCAGTACTTC
size: -
length: 13
D: -
V: TRBV28
J: TRBJ2-7

CDR3: CASSIGGRGPETQYF
DNA: TGTGCCAGCAGCATAGGGGGCAGGGGGCCAGAGACCCAGTACTTC
size: -
length: 15
D: TRBD1
V: TRBV7-2
J: TRBJ2-5

CDR3: CASSPGTGYTEAFF
DNA: TGTGCCAGCAGTCCCGGGACAGGCTACACTGAAGCTTTCTTT
size: once
length: 14
D: TRBD1
V: TRBV28
J: TRBJ1-1

CDR3: CASSDRTMTGELFF
DNA: TGTGCCAGCAGTGATAGGACTATGACCGGGGAGCTGTTTTTT
size: few
length: 14
D: -
V: TRBV2
J: TRBJ2-2

CDR3: CASSLVGVGELFF
DNA: TGTGCCAGCAGCCTAGTCGGCGTAGGGGAGCTGTTTTTT
size: -
length: 13
D: -
V: TRBV7-3
J: TRBJ2-2

CDR3: CASRSGQYNEKLFF
DNA: TGTGCCAGCAGATCCGGACAGTATAATGAAAAACTGTTTTTT
size: -
length: 14
D: -
V: TRBV6-5
J: TRBJ1-4

CDR3: CASSGSTGDREKLFF
DNA: TGTGCCAGCAGCGGATCGACAGGGGACAGAGAAAAACTGTTTTTT
size: -
length: 15
D: TRBD1
V: TRBV2
J: TRBJ1-4

CDR3: CASSQDYGQETQYF
DNA: TGTGCCAGCAGCCAAGATTACGGCCAAGAGACCCAGTACTTC
size: -
length: 14
D: -
V: TRBV4-2
J: TRBJ2-5

CDR3: CASSTDRGGEQYF
DNA: TGTGCCAGCTCAACGGACAGGGGTGGCGAGCAGTACTTC
size: -
length: 13
D: TRBD1
V: TRBV18
J: TRBJ2-7

CDR3: CASSPWGRDSNEKLFF
DNA: TGTGCCAGCAGCCCTTGGGGACGGGACAGTAATGAAAAACTGTTTTTT
size: -
length: 16
D: TRBD1
V: TRBV11-2
J: TRBJ1-4

CDR3: CASSFDRVGTGELFF
DNA: TGTGCCAGCAGCTTTGACAGGGTCGGGACCGGGGAGCTGTTTTTT
size: -
length: 15
D: TRBD1
V: TRBV5-4
J: TRBJ2-2

CDR3: CASSRQGAEKLFF
DNA: TGTGCCAGCAGTAGACAGGGGGCTGAAAAACTGTTTTTT
size: once
length: 13
D: TRBD1
V: TRBV25-1
J: TRBJ1-4

CDR3: CASSSTGTTYEQYF
DNA: TGTGCCAGTTCCAGCACAGGGACAACCTACGAGCAGTACTTC
size: once
length: 14
D: -
V: TRBV19
J: TRBJ2-7

CDR3: CASSPGQGKNTGELFF
DNA: TGTGCCAGCAGCCCGGGACAGGGGAAGAACACCGGGGAGCTGTTTTTT
size: -
length: 16
D: TRBD1
V: TRBV11-3
J: TRBJ2-2

CDR3: CASSAQDRGSGSEAFF
DNA: TGTGCCAGCAGCGCCCAAGACAGGGGGTCTGGGTCTGAAGCTTTCTTT
size: medium-sized
length: 16
D: TRBD1
V: TRBV7-2
J: TRBJ1-1

CDR3: CASSPPGLAGGRNEQFF
DNA: TGTGCCAGCAGTCCACCGGGACTAGCGGGGGGGAGGAATGAGCAGTTCTTC
size: -
length: 17
D: TRBD2
V: TRBV28
J: TRBJ2-1

CDR3: CASSYSGQVTNEKLFF
DNA: TGTGCCAGCAGTTACTCAGGACAGGTAACTAATGAAAAACTGTTTTTT
size: -
length: 16
D: TRBD1
V: TRBV6-7
J: TRBJ1-4